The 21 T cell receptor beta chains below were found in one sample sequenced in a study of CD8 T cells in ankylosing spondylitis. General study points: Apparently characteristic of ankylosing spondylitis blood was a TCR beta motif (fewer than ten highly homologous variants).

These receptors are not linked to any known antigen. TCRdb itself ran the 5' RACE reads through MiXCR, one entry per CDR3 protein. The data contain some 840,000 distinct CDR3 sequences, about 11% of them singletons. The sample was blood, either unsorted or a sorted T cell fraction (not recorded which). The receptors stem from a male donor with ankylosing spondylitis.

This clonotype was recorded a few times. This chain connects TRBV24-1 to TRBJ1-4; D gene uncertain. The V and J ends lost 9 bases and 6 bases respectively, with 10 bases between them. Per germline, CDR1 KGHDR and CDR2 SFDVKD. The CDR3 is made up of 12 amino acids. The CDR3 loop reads CATETDDEKLFF. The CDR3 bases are TGTGCCACCGAAACAGATGATGAAAAACTGTTTTTT.

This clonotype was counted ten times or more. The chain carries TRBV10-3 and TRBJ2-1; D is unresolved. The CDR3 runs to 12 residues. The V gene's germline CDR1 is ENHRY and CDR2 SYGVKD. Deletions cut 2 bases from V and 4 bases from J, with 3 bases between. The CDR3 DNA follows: TGTGCCATCAGTGAGGGGTACAATGAGCAGTTCTTC. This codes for CAISEGYNEQFF.

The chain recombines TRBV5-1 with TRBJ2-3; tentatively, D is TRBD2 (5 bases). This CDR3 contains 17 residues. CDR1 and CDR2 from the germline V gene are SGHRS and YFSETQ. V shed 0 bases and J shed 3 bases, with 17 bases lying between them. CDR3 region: CASSLVPGQSGTDTQYF. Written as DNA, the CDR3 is TGCGCCAGCAGCTTGGTCCCGGGCCAGAGCGGAACAGATACGCAGTATTTT.

The CDR3 DNA reads as TGTGCCAGCAGTTACTCGGACGGAGCCTACGAGCAGTACTTC. Encoded protein: CASSYSDGAYEQYF. The V and J genes are TRBV6-5 and TRBJ2-7, with unresolved D. The CDR3 is 14 amino acids. V was pared by 0 bases and J by 2 bases, with 8 bases between. Germline V gene sequence: CDR1 MNHEY, CDR2 SVGAGI.

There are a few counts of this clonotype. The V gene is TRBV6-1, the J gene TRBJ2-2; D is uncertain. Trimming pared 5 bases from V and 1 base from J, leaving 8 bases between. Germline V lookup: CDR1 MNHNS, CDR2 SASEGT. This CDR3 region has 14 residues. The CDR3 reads CASSRTENTGELFF. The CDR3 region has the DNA TGTGCCAGCAGTAGGACCGAGAACACCGGGGAGCTGTTTTTT.

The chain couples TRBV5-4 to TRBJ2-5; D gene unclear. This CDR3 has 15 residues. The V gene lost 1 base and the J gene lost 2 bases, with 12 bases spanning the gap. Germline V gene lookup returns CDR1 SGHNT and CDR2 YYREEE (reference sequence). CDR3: CASSLSPSEQETQYF. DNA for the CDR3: TGTGCCAGCAGCTTGTCTCCTTCAGAACAAGAGACCCAGTACTTC.

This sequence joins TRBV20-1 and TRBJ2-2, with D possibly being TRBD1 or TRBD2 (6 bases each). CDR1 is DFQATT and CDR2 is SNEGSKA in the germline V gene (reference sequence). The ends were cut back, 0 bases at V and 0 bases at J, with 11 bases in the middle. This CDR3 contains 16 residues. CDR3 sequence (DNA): TGCAGTGCTAGAGATGGGGGGCGGTCGAACACCGGGGAGCTGTTTTTT. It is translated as CSARDGGRSNTGELFF.

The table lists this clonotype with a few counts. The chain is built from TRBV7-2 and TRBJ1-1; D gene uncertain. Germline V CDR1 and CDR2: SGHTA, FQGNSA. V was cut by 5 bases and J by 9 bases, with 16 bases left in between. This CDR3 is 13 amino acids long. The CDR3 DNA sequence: TGTGCCAGCAGCCCCGCGTGGCCGGGCAAAGCTTTCTTT. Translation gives CASSPAWPGKAFF.

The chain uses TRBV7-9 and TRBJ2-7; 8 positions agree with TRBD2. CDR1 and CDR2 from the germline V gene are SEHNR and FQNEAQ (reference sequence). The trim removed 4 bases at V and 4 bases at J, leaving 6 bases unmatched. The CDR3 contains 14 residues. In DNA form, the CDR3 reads TGTGCCAGCAGCTACCGGGGGACTAGATACGAGCAGTACTTC. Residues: CASSYRGTRYEQYF. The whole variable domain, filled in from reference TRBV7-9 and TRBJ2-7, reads DTGVSQNPRHKITKRGQNVTFRCDPISEHNRLYWYRQTLGQGPEFLTYFQNEAQLEKSRLLSDRFSAERPKGSFSTLEIQRTEQGDSAMYLCASSYRGTRYEQYFGPGTRLTVT.

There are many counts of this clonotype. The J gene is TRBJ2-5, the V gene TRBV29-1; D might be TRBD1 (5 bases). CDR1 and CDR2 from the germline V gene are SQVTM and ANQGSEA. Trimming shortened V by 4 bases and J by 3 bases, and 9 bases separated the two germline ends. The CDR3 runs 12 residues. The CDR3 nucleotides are TGCAGCGTTGCGTGGGGCGAAGAGACCCAGTACTTC. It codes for CSVAWGEETQYF.

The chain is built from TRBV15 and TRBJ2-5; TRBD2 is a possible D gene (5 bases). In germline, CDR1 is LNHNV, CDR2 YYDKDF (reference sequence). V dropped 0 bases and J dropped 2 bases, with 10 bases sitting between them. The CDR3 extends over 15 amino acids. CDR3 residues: CATSRDFGVQETQYF. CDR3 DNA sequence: TGTGCCACCAGCAGAGATTTCGGGGTACAAGAGACCCAGTACTTC.

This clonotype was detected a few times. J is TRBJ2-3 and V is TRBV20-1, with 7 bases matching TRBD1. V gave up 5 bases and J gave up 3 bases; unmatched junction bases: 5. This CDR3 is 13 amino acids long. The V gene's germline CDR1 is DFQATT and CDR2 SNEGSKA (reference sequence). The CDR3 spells CSAFYRGTDTQYF. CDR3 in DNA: TGCAGTGCTTTTTACAGGGGTACAGATACGCAGTATTTT.

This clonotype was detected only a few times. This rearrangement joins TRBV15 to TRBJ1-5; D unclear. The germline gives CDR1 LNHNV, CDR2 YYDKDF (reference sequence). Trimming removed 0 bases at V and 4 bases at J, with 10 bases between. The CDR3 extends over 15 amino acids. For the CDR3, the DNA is TGTGCCACCAGCAGAGAGGGCAGCTGGAATCAGCCCCAGCATTTT. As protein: CATSREGSWNQPQHF.

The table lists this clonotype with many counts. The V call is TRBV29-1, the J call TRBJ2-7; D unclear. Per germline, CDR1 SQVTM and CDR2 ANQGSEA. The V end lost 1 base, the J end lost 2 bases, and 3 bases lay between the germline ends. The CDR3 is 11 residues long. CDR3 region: CSVEGAYEQYF. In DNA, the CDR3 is TGCAGCGTTGAAGGGGCCTACGAGCAGTACTTC.

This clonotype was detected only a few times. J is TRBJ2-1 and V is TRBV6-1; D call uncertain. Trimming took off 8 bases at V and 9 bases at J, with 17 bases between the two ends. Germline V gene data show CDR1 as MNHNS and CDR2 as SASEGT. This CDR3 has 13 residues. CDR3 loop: CASRGGYSSEQFF. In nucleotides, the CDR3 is TGTGCCAGCCGCGGTGGATACTCCAGTGAGCAGTTCTTC.

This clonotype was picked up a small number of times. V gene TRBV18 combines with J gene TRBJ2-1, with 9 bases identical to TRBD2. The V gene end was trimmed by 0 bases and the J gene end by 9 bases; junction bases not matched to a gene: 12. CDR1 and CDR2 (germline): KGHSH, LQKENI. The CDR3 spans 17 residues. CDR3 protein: CASSPPGGARAGGEQFF. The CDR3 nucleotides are TGTGCCAGCTCACCACCGGGGGGCGCAAGAGCGGGGGGTGAGCAGTTCTTC.

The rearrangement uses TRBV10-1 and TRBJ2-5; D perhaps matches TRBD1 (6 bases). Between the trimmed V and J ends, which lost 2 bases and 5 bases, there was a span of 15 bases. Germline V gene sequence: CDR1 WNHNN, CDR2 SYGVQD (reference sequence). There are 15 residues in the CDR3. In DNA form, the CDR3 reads TGCGCCAGCAGTGAGGAAGGGGGAGTCGGTGAGACCCAGTACTTC. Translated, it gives CASSEEGGVGETQYF.

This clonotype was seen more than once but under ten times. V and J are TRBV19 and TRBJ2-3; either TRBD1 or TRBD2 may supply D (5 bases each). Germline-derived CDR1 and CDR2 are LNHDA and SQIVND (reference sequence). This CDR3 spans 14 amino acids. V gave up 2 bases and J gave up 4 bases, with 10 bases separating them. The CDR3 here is CASSIRGVADTQYF. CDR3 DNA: TGTGCCAGTAGTATACGAGGGGTAGCAGATACGCAGTATTTT.

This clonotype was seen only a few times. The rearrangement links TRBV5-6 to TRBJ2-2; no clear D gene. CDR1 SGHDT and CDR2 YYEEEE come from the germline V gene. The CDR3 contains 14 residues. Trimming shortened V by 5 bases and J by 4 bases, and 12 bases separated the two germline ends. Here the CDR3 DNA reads TGTGCCAGCAGGCGAATTATGGGCACCGGGGAGCTGTTTTTT. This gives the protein CASRRIMGTGELFF. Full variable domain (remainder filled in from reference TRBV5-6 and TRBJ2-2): DAGVTQSPTHLIKTRGQQVTLRCSPKSGHDTVSWYQQALGQGPQFIFQYYEEEERQRGNFPDRFSGHQFPNYSSELNVNALLLGDSALYLCASRRIMGTGELFFGEGSRLTVL.

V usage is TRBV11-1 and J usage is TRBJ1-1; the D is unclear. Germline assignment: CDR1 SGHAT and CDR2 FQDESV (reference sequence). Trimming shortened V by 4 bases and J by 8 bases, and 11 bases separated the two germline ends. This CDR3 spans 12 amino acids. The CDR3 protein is CASSSRGREAFF. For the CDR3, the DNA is TGTGCCAGCAGCTCCCGTGGAAGGGAAGCTTTCTTT.

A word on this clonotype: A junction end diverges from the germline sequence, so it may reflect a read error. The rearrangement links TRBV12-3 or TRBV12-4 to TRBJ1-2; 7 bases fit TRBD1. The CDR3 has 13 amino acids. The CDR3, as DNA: TGTGCCAGCAGTTCTGACGCGACCGGGACAGCAGATTTC. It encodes CASSSDATGTADF.